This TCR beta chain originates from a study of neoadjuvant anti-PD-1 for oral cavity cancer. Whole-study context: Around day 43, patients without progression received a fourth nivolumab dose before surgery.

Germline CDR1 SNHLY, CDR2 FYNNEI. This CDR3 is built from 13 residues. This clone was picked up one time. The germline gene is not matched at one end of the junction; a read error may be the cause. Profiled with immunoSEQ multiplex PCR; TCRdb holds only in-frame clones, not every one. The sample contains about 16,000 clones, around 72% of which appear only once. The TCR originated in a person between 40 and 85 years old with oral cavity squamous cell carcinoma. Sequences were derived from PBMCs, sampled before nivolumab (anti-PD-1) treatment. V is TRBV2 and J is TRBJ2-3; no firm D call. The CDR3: CASIEMAGDTQYF. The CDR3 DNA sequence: TGTGCCAGCATTGAAATGGCTGGGGATACGCAGTATTTT.